This T cell receptor beta chain was sequenced in a study of blood T cell repertoires in COVID-19. The CDR3 is 12 residues long. Trimming took off 3 bases at V and 6 bases at J, with 9 bases between the two ends. Germline lookup yields CDR1 MNHEY and CDR2 SMNVEV (reference sequence). Original processing notes: Scientists estimated how many nucleated cells there were by amplifying reference gene primers. Only in-frame clones appear in the TCRdb table, and some are missing; sequencing was by immunoSEQ multiplex PCR. D and trimming come from the DNA, and the V and J calls and clone size come from that table. The sample comprises 46,000 or so clones, around 90% of which are singletons, and roughly 19% rests with the top ten.

The receptor was derived from an older man with active COVID-19. The V gene is TRBV27, the J gene TRBJ2-7; a weak D match, TRBD2 (5 bases). Sequencing used peripheral blood. CDR3 in DNA: TGTGCCAGCAGTTTCCGGGGAACCGAGCAGTACTTC. It yields the protein CASSFRGTEQYF.